The text below deals with one T cell receptor (beta chain). Its recognized antigen is unknown. Base qualities are not provided; no much larger clone lies one nucleotide away. Ophthalmopathy patients were characterized by moderately to severely active disease, a Clinical Activity Score of at least 3, a NOSPECS grade of at least 4, and a disease duration under 3 months. Patients with other autoimmune diseases, uncontrolled infections, pregnancy or lactation were excluded from the study. Diagnosis was based on clinical symptoms, serum thyroxine, TRAb, thyroid ultrasound and orbital computed tomography. Using Ficoll-Paque density gradient centrifugation, PBMCs were isolated from 9.5 to 10 ml of fresh peripheral blood. Trizol reagent was used to extract the total RNA, and its quality was then checked on an Agilent 2100 Bioanalyzer. TCR beta CDR3 regions were amplified from RNA transcripts for repertoire sequencing. HTBI primers and the Qiagen OneStep RT-PCR kit were used in a first-round RT-PCR, which was followed by a second-round multiplex PCR, size selection and purification. Libraries were sequenced on an Illumina HiSeq2000 using paired-end 100 bp reads. For the original study's pipeline: Reads were processed with SOAPnuke, discarding reads with adapters, uncalled bases, mean Phred below 15, or no exact constant-primer or identifier match. COPE v1.2.5 was used to merge high-quality paired reads. Clonotypes were defined as unique nucleotide sequences and were aligned to IMGT TRB V, D and J references using MiTCR v1.1. The analysis was limited to V-J combinations with a frequency above 0.0001, which together covered approximately 99% of repertoires. For each V-J combination, a TCR clonal expansion and chaos score was defined as the ratio of F50 clonal expansion to chaos observed in the TCRdist matrix. Welch's t-statistics and random forest were used to reduce the features to 10 to 15 V-J combinations, which were then used as input to a naive Bayes classifier. Thyroid-blood repertoire similarity was quantified with the Morisita-Horn index. The public reads were reanalyzed by TCRdb: fastp trimming at Q25, MiXCR alignment, in-frame beta chains only. Rows are unified per CDR3 protein, each entry keeping the most common DNA and genes. The V and J calls reflect TCRdb's pipeline rather than the authors' work. The sample records 200,000 to 300,000 distinct CDR3 sequences, around 42% of which are singletons. The ten biggest clones cover roughly 50% of the sample.

The data originate from a study of Graves' ophthalmopathy and Graves' hyperthyroidism (dated 2018 in TCRdb). Looking at the study overall: Peripheral blood was collected before any treatment was given, at the time of initial diagnosis. In total, approximately 130 blood samples were TCR-sequenced: around 42 ophthalmopathy, about 75 hyperthyroidism and some 17 hyperthyroidism-to-ophthalmopathy patients. An independent validation cohort comprised some 19 hyperthyroidism patients and 15 to 17 patients who later progressed from hyperthyroidism to ophthalmopathy. The study used signatures of the TCR beta repertoire to tell Graves' ophthalmopathy apart from Graves' hyperthyroidism and to predict which patients would progress to ophthalmopathy. In five or six hyperthyroidism patients, the T-cell repertoires found in thyroid tissue were compared with those found in blood. A discovery set of 100 patients (43 ophthalmopathy, about 55 stable hyperthyroidism) was enrolled to explore V-J signatures distinguishing ophthalmopathy from hyperthyroidism. Following sample collection, hyperthyroidism patients were given methimazole at a starting dose of 30 mg daily, and ophthalmopathy patients were given high-dose intravenous methylprednisolone.

The full study reports these points: Among expanded thyroid clonotypes with frequency above 0.001, most also showed up in blood, which suggests that blood repertoires may reflect the thyroid immune response. The 13-signature model separated ophthalmopathy from stable hyperthyroidism with roughly 90% sensitivity and about 81% specificity in cross-validation, and 80%/75% in the test set. In validation, the model predicted ophthalmopathy progression with 70.59% sensitivity and 72.22% specificity; about a dozen predicted patients were CT-confirmed with GO in a median of approximately 6.2 months. No statistical method was used to set the sample size in advance, and the investigators knew which group each participant was assigned to.

The sequence was obtained from an adult man with Graves' ophthalmopathy. The sample consisted of peripheral blood.

The CDR3 region reads CSAPKGLQYEQYF. The nucleotides read TGCAGTGCACCTAAGGGGCTTCAATACGAGCAGTACTTC. The chain links TRBV20-1 with TRBJ2-7; a tentative D match to TRBD1 spans 5 bases. The CDR3 sequence holds 13 residues, the cysteine and phenylalanine included. Only the CDR3 part of the read is kept: 39 bases, read in frame from the first base. The germline V gene (reference sequence) gives CDR1 as DFQATT and CDR2 as SNEGSKA. V is reduced by 6 bases and J by 4 bases, leaving a spacing of 16 bases between them.